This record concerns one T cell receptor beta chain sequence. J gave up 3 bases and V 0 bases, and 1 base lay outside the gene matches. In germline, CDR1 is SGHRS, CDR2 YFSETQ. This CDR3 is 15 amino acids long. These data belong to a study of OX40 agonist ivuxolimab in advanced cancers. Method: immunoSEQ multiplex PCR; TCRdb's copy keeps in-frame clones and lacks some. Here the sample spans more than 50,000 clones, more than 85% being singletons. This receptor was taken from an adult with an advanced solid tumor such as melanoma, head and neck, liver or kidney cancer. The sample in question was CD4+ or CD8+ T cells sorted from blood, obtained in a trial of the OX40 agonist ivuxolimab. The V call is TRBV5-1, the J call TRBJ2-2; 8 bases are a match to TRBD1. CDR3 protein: CASSLGQGHTGELFF. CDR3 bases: TGCGCCAGCAGCTTGGGACAGGGGCACACCGGGGAGCTGTTTTTT.